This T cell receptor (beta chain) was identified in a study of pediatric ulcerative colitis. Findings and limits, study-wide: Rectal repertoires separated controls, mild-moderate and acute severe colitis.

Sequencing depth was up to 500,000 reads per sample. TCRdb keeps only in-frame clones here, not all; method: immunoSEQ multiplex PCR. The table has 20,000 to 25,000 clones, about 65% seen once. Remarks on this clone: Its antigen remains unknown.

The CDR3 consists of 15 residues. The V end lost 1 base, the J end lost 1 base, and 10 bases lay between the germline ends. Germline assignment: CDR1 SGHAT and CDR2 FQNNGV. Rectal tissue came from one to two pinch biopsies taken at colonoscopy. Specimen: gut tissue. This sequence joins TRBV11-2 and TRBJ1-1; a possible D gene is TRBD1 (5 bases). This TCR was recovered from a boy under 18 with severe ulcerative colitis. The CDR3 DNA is TGTGCCAGCAGCTTAGTCGGACAAGCGAACACTGAAGCTTTCTTT. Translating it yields CASSLVGQANTEAFF.